Below, 5 T cell receptor beta chains from the same sample are listed, as sequenced in a study of molecular identifiers for immune sequencing clone quantification. TCRdb re-derived calls from the PCR reads in MiXCR, one entry per CDR3 protein. This table holds around 300,000 distinct CDR3 sequences, 24% found once. The sequenced sample was naive CD8+ T cells from blood, with Jurkat cell RNA spiked in. Described subset: FACS-sorted CD8+CD4-CCR7+CD45RA+ naive T cells. Receptors originate from a human donor in good health. Some libraries in this study had Jurkat cell RNA spiked in.

The V and J genes are TRBV27 and TRBJ2-3; unclear D gene. Germline CDR1 MNHEY, CDR2 SMNVEV (reference sequence). Trimming took off 3 bases at V and 0 bases at J, with 13 bases between the two ends. The CDR3 sequence is 16 residues long. DNA for the CDR3: TGTGCCAGCAGTTTTTACCTGGCAGCCAGCACAGATACGCAGTATTTT. Translating gives CASSFYLAASTDTQYF.

The sample holds many counts of this clonotype. V is TRBV6-5 and J is TRBJ1-5; maybe TRBD1 (5 bases). In germline, CDR1 is MNHEY, CDR2 SVGAGI. Trimming stripped 2 bases from V and 7 bases from J, with 9 bases between. There are 13 residues in the CDR3. The CDR3 region is CASSYRGEQPQHF. In DNA, the CDR3 is TGTGCCAGCAGTTACAGAGGGGAGCAGCCCCAGCATTTT.

The table lists this clonotype with a count of one. A much larger clonotype is one base distant, so this may be a read error. This CDR3 reads CASRNRGATVTQYF. The CDR3 DNA sequence: TGTGCCAGCAGAAACCGGGGGGCTACAGTTACGCAGTATTTT. The rearrangement links TRBV12-3 or TRBV12-4 to TRBJ2-3, with D tentatively TRBD2 (7 bases). CDR3 length: 14 amino acids.

In this sample, this clonotype turned up a few times. Germline is not matched at one junction end, which may reflect a read error. This chain joins TRBV6-5 and TRBJ1-2; 9 bases agree with TRBD1. Germline CDR1 MNHEY, CDR2 SVGAGI. This CDR3 has 15 amino acids. The DNA for the CDR3 is TGTGCCAGCAGTCACGGGACAGGGCCCAACTATGGCTACGCCTTC. Its translation is CASSHGTGPNYGYAF.

This clonotype was seen more than once but under ten times. The chain carries TRBV27 and TRBJ2-2; a weak D match, TRBD1 (6 bases). Germline CDR1 is MNHEY and CDR2 is SMNVEV (reference sequence). V lost 5 bases to trimming and J lost 2 bases, with 15 bases between them. The CDR3 is made up of 16 amino acids. In DNA form, the CDR3 reads TGTGCCAGCAGTAAACTCCCGGGACACAACACCGGGGAGCTGTTTTTT. Translation: CASSKLPGHNTGELFF.